This TCR beta chain was identified during a study of T-cell reconstitution after alpha-beta-depleted transplantation in children. This clonotype showed up many times. The CDR3 loop spans 14 amino acids. Germline loops: CDR1 MGHRA, CDR2 YSYEKL. Trimming took 6 bases from V and 6 from J; bases not matched to a gene: 7. Unique molecular identifiers were incorporated into the prepared TCRbeta library. Each CDR3 protein gets one entry after TCRdb re-called the PCR reads with MiXCR. The repertoire holds fewer than 400,000 distinct CDR3 sequences, with about 20% as singletons. The source of this sequence is a human donor who donated a stem cell graft to a child with acute myeloid leukemia. The sample in question was PBMCs from the stem cell graft donor, obtained from the stem cell graft. This chain links TRBV4-1 with TRBJ2-2; 7 bases line up with TRBD1. CDR3 protein: CASRDQGEAGELFF. In DNA form, the CDR3 reads TGCGCCAGCAGAGACCAGGGGGAAGCCGGGGAGCTGTTTTTT.